Below, 8 T cell receptor beta chains from the same sample are listed, as sequenced in a study of CD8 T cells in Susac syndrome. With random hexamers, reverse transcription was performed on about 0.5 to 1 ug of RNA. TCRdb reprocessed the immunoSEQ multiplex PCR reads via MiXCR and lists one record per CDR3 protein. Among fewer than 150,000 distinct CDR3 sequences listed, over 90% were seen once. Specimen: CD8+ T cells from PBMCs. Receptors originate from a human donor with Susac syndrome.

This rearrangement joins TRBV6-5 to TRBJ2-1, with 13 bases that match TRBD2. The J segment lost 9 bases and the V segment lost 2 bases, leaving 10 bases of the junction unmatched. From germline, CDR1 is MNHEY and CDR2 SVGAGI. CDR3 length: 17 residues. The CDR3 sequence: CASSYVGGLAGSGEQFF. The DNA of the CDR3 is TGTGCCAGCAGTTACGTGGGGGGACTAGCGGGATCGGGTGAGCAGTTCTTC.

This chain connects TRBV28 to TRBJ2-5, with D uncertain. CDR1 MDHEN and CDR2 SYDVKM come from the germline V gene. The CDR3 is 12 amino acids. The ends were cut back, 3 bases at V and 5 bases at J, with 7 bases in the middle. CDR3 residues: CASSFRLETQYF. CDR3 bases: TGTGCCAGCAGTTTTCGGTTGGAGACCCAGTACTTC.

V and J are TRBV19 and TRBJ1-2; TRBD1 aligns across 9 bases. The junction had 5 bases not matched to a gene; V was cut back by 1 base and J by 8 bases. This CDR3 has 14 residues. Germline values: CDR1 LNHDA, CDR2 SQIVND (reference sequence). The CDR3 coding sequence is TGTGCCAGTAGTATAGGGGACAGGGCGAGCGGCTACACCTTC. Amino acids: CASSIGDRASGYTF.

The V and J genes are TRBV7-9 and TRBJ2-3, with 10 nucleotides matching TRBD2. With V trimmed by 8 bases and J by 7 bases, 9 bases remained unmatched. The CDR3 covers 14 residues. Germline CDR1 reads SEHNR; CDR2 reads FQNEAQ (reference sequence). CDR3 loop: CASYASGSNYTQYF. The CDR3 DNA follows: TGTGCCAGCTACGCTAGCGGGAGTAATTATACGCAGTATTTT.

The CDR3 loop reads CAWSVSLGYGYTF. As DNA, the CDR3 is TGTGCCTGGAGTGTCTCTCTTGGCTATGGCTACACCTTC. The chain has TRBV30 and TRBJ1-2; D is unclear. V was cut by 0 bases and J by 4 bases, with 9 bases left in between. This CDR3 contains 13 residues. Germline CDR1 and CDR2: GTSNPN and SVGIG (reference sequence). Based on the CDR3 plus reference TRBV30 and TRBJ1-2, the full variable domain is SQTIHQWPATLVQPVGSPLSLECTVEGTSNPNLYWYRQAAGRGLQLLFYSVGIGQISSEVPQNLSASRPQDRQFILSSKKLLLSDSGFYLCAWSVSLGYGYTFGSGTRLTVV.

The J gene is TRBJ2-7, the V gene TRBV18; the D call may be TRBD1 or TRBD2 (5 bases each). V was cut by 3 bases and J by 5 bases, with 11 bases left in between. The CDR3 has 13 residues. Germline lookup yields CDR1 KGHSH and CDR2 LQKENI. The CDR3, as DNA: TGTGCCAGCTCACCGCCAGGGAGCGACGAGCAGTACTTC. Its protein product is CASSPPGSDEQYF. The complete variable domain, with remaining parts taken from reference TRBV18 and TRBJ2-7, reads NAGVMQNPRHLVRRRGQEARLRCSPMKGHSHVYWYRQLPEEGLKFMVYLQKENIIDESGMPKERFSAEFPKEGPSILRIQQVVRGDSAAYFCASSPPGSDEQYFGPGTRLTVT.

The chain joins TRBV9 to TRBJ2-2; D is perhaps TRBD1 or TRBD2 (5 bases each). Germline-derived CDR1 and CDR2 are SGDLS and YYNGEE. V lost 3 bases, J lost 0 bases, and 15 bases lay in between. The CDR3 length is 17 residues. The CDR3 DNA reads as TGTGCCAGCAGCGCCGGACTGACAGACACGAACACCGGGGAGCTGTTTTTT. This gives the protein CASSAGLTDTNTGELFF.

This chain connects TRBV7-9 to TRBJ1-2, with D hard to call. The CDR3 runs 14 residues. The V end lost 6 bases, the J end lost 7 bases, and 18 bases lay between the germline ends. Germline assignment: CDR1 SEHNR and CDR2 FQNEAQ (reference sequence). The CDR3: CASRPDPLELGYTF. The CDR3 nucleotides are TGTGCCAGCAGACCTGACCCTTTGGAGCTTGGCTACACCTTC. The whole variable domain, filled in from reference TRBV7-9 and TRBJ1-2, reads DTGVSQNPRHKITKRGQNVTFRCDPISEHNRLYWYRQTLGQGPEFLTYFQNEAQLEKSRLLSDRFSAERPKGSFSTLEIQRTEQGDSAMYLCASRPDPLELGYTFGSGTRLTVV.